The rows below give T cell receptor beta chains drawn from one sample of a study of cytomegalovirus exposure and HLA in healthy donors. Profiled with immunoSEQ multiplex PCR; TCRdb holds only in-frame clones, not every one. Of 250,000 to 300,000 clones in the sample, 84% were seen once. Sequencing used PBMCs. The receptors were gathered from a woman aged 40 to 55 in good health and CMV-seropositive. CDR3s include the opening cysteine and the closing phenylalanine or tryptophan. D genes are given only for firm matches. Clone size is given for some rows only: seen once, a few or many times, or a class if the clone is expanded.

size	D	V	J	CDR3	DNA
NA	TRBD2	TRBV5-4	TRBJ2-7	CASSRGLEPYEQYF	TGTGCCAGCAGCCGCGGACTAGAACCCTACGAGCAGTACTTC
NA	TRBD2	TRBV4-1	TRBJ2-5	CASSQEGTSGSKGETQYF	TGCGCCAGCAGCCAGGAAGGGACTAGCGGGAGTAAGGGGGAGACCCAGTACTTC
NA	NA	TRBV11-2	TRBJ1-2	CASSFSDSLGYTF	TGTGCCAGCAGCTTCTCAGACAGTTTAGGCTACACCTTC
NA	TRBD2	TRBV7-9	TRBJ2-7	CASSLGLGREGEQYF	TGTGCCAGCAGCTTAGGACTTGGCAGGGAGGGCGAGCAGTACTTC
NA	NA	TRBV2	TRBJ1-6	CASSASVDSPLHF	TGTGCCAGCAGTGCCTCCGTTGATTCACCCCTCCACTTT
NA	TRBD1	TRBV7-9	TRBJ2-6	CASSAGGSGANVLTF	TGTGCCAGCAGCGCAGGGGGATCTGGGGCCAACGTCCTGACTTTC
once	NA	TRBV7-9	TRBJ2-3	CSSSLMGARVVDTQYF	TGTTCCAGCAGCTTAATGGGAGCTCGGGTCGTAGATACGCAGTATTTT
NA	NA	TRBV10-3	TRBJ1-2	CAISEGTGRTYGYTF	TGTGCCATCAGTGAGGGGACGGGGAGGACCTATGGCTACACCTTC
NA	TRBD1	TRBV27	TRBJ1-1	CASSLGADRGYTEAFF	TGTGCCAGCAGTTTGGGAGCGGACAGGGGGTACACTGAAGCTTTCTTT
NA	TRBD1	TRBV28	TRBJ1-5	CASSLQTPGQNQPQHF	TGTGCCAGCAGTTTACAAACCCCGGGACAGAATCAGCCCCAGCATTTT
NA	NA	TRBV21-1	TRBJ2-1	CASRIVLAGRDEQFF	TGTGCCAGCCGAATTGTCCTAGCGGGAAGGGATGAGCAGTTCTTC
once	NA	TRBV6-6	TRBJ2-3	CASSYSATSSTDTQYF	TGTGCCAGCAGTTACTCGGCCACCTCTAGCACAGATACGCAGTATTTT
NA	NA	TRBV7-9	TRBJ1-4	CASSLLGANEKLFF	TGTGCCAGCAGCCTACTCGGAGCTAATGAAAAACTGTTTTTT
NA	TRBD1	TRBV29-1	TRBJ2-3	CSGGAGTGVTDTQYF	TGCAGCGGGGGAGCCGGGACAGGGGTCACAGATACGCAGTATTTT
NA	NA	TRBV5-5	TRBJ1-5	CASSLAGGASNQPQHF	TGTGCCAGCAGCTTGGCCGGGGGAGCTAGCAATCAGCCCCAGCATTTT
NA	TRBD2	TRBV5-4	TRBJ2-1	CASYNGPRTSGSSEQFF	TGTGCCAGCTATAATGGCCCCCGGACTAGCGGGAGTAGTGAGCAGTTCTTC
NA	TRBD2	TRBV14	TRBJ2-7	CASSQGTSWAYEQYF	TGTGCCAGCAGCCAAGGGACTAGCTGGGCCTACGAGCAGTACTTC
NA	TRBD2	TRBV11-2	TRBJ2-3	CASSSGGGTDTQYF	TGTGCCAGCAGCTCTGGGGGGGGCACAGATACGCAGTATTTT
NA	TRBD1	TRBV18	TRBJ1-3	CASSPGQGSSGNTIYF	TGTGCCAGCTCACCAGGACAGGGGAGCTCTGGAAACACCATATATTTT
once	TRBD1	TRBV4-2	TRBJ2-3	CASSLTTGGPDTQYF	TGTGCCAGCAGCCTCACGACAGGGGGCCCAGATACGCAGTATTTT
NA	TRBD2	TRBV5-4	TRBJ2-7	CASSSGGTSVRGEQYF	TGTGCCAGCAGCTCAGGGGGGACTAGCGTCCGGGGCGAGCAGTACTTC
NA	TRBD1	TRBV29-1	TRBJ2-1	CSVVGQGASNEQFF	TGCAGCGTTGTTGGACAGGGGGCCTCTAATGAGCAGTTCTTC
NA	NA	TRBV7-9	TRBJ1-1	CASEEMNTEAFF	TGTGCCAGCGAAGAGATGAACACTGAAGCTTTCTTT
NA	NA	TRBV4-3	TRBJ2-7	CASSQGSPPTYEQYF	TGCGCCAGCAGCCAAGGGAGTCCGCCGACCTACGAGCAGTACTTC
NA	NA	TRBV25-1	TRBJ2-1	CASSDPSLGGRSNEQFF	TGTGCCAGCAGTGATCCCTCCCTCGGGGGGCGAAGCAATGAGCAGTTCTTC
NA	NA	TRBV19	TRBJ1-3	CASGVGGRWDTIYF	TGTGCCAGTGGCGTCGGGGGGCGTTGGGACACCATATATTTT
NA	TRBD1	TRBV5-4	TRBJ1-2	CASSLGGTAYGYTF	TGTGCCAGCAGCTTGGGTGGGACAGCCTATGGCTACACCTTC
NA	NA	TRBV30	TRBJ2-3	CAWSRRGGLNTQYF	TGTGCCTGGAGTCGGAGGGGGGGCTTGAATACGCAGTATTTT
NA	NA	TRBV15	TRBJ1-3	CATSQGGSGNTIYF	TGTGCCACCAGCCAAGGGGGCTCTGGAAACACCATATATTTT
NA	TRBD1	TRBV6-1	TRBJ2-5	CASSEDRGRETQYF	TGTGCCAGCAGTGAGGACAGGGGGAGAGAGACCCAGTACTTC
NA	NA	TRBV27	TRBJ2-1	CASSLSRGGGNYNEQFF	TGTGCCAGCAGTTTATCGAGGGGGGGCGGGAACTACAATGAGCAGTTCTTC
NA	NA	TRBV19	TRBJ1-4	CASSNSLTNEKLFF	TGTGCCAGCTCCAACAGCTTAACTAATGAAAAACTGTTTTTT
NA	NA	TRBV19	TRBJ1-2	CASSTFAGGYTF	TGTGCCAGTAGTACATTCGCGGGTGGCTACACCTTC
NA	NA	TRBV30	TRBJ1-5	CAWRADGGNQPQHF	TGTGCCTGGAGGGCGGACGGGGGGAATCAGCCCCAGCATTTT
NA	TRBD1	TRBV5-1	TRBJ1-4	CASSLVGVQDRGYGKLFF	TGCGCCAGCAGCTTGGTGGGCGTTCAAGACAGGGGGTATGGAAAACTGTTTTTT
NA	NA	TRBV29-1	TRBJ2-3	CSALQGRTDTQYF	TGCAGCGCACTACAGGGTCGCACAGATACGCAGTATTTC
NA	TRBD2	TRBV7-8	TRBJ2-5	CASSSPPGLAGRSDQYF	TGTGCCAGCAGCTCCCCACCGGGACTAGCGGGAAGAAGTGACCAGTACTTC
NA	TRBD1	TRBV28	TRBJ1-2	CASRPTGGPYGYTF	TGTGCCAGCAGACCTACAGGGGGCCCCTATGGCTACACCTTC
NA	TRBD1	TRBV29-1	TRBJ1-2	CSVEDSRQGNYGYTF	TGCAGCGTTGAAGATTCACGACAGGGTAACTATGGCTACACCTTC
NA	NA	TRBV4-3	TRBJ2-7	CASSRLVSSGSYEQYF	TGCGCCAGCAGCCGTCTGGTTTCTAGTGGCTCCTACGAGCAGTACTTC
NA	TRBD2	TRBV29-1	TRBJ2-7	CSVGFQRDAYEQYF	TGCAGCGTTGGGTTCCAGCGGGATGCCTACGAGCAGTACTTC
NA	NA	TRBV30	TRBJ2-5	CAWTGRETQYF	TGTGCCTGGACTGGGAGAGAGACCCAGTACTTC
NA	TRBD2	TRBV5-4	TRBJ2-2	CASSSGLAENTGELFF	TGTGCCAGCAGCTCGGGACTAGCGGAGAACACCGGGGAGCTGTTTTTT
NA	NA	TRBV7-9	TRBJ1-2	CSSSLSQQGTKSSYTF	TGTTCCAGCAGCTTATCCCAGCAGGGGACTAAATCGAGCTACACCTTC
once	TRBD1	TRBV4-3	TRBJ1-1	CASSQARTGVHTEAFF	TGCGCCAGCAGCCAAGCCCGTACAGGGGTCCACACTGAAGCTTTCTTT
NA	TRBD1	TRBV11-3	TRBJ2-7	CASSLGTGLYEQYF	TGTGCCAGCAGCTTAGGGACAGGTCTCTACGAGCAGTACTTC
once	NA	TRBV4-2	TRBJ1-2	CASSLSGGMTNYGYTF	TGTGCCAGCAGCCTTTCGGGAGGGATGACTAACTATGGCTACACCTTC
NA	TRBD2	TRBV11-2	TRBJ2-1	CASSRTGTSGKSSYNEQFF	TGTGCCAGCAGCCGTACCGGGACTAGCGGGAAGAGCTCCTACAATGAGCAGTTCTTC
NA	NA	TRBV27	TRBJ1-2	CASTPGGKVGYGYTF	TGTGCCAGCACCCCTGGGGGCAAAGTCGGCTATGGCTACACCTTC
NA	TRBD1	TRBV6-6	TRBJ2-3	CASSNRDRGPDTQYF	TGTGCCAGCAGTAACCGGGACAGGGGACCAGATACGCAGTATTTT
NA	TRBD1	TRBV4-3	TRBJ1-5	CASSPGTGEQPQHF	TGCGCCAGCAGCCCCGGGACAGGGGAACAGCCCCAGCATTTT
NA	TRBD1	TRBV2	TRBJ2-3	CASSRQGPDTQYF	TGTGCCAGCAGCCGACAGGGCCCGGATACGCAGTATTTT
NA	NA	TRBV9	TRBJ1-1	CASSPPGLQRGNTEAFF	TGTGCCAGCAGCCCCCCGGGACTCCAAAGGGGGAACACTGAAGCTTTCTTT
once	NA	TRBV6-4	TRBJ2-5	CASGLQETQYF	TGTGCCAGCGGACTCCAAGAGACCCAGTACTTC
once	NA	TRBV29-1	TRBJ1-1	CSVGQGRGGTEAFF	TGCAGCGTTGGGCAGGGGCGGGGGGGGACTGAAGCTTTCTTT